These 18 T cell receptor beta chains share one sample of origin, sequenced in a study of cytomegalovirus exposure and HLA in healthy donors. The PCR contained 60 Vbeta and 13 Jbeta primers. The protocol was immunoSEQ multiplex PCR, while the TCRdb copy is restricted to in-frame clones and leaves out a portion. Of roughly 140,000 clones listed, over 70% are singletons. The source material was PBMCs. Receptors originate from a male donor in good health and CMV-seronegative.

There are a few counts of this clone. The chain joins TRBV19 to TRBJ2-7; the match to TRBD2 covers 10 bases. V lost 6 bases, J lost 1 base, and 6 bases stayed unmatched. This CDR3 comprises 15 residues. Germline lookup yields CDR1 LNHDA and CDR2 SQIVND (reference sequence). CDR3 nucleotides: TGTGCCAGTAGGGTCACTAGCGGGGATTCCTACGAGCAGTACTTC. Protein sequence: CASRVTSGDSYEQYF.

The chain couples TRBV27 to TRBJ2-3; a weak D match, TRBD2 (5 bases). The germline V gene has CDR1 MNHEY and CDR2 SMNVEV (reference sequence). CDR3 length equals 12 residues. V lost 4 bases and J 6 bases, leaving 8 bases between the germline ends. The CDR3 DNA sequence: TGTGCCAGCAGTTACCCGGGGGATACGCAGTATTTT. The encoded protein is CASSYPGDTQYF.

The J gene is TRBJ2-4, the V gene TRBV9; D ambiguous. V was shortened by 4 bases and J by 6 bases, with 11 bases between the two germline ends. Germline CDR1 SGDLS, CDR2 YYNGEE. CDR3 size: 13 residues. CDR3 in DNA: TGTGCCAGCAGCCCGACAACAATAAACATTCAGTACTTC. It yields the protein CASSPTTINIQYF.

This chain connects TRBV4-1 to TRBJ2-1; 7 bases are shared with TRBD1. Losses at the gene ends were 8 bases for V and 4 bases for J; bases not matched to a gene: 14. The CDR3 has 16 amino acids. Germline V gene data show CDR1 as MGHRA and CDR2 as YSYEKL. DNA of the CDR3: TGCGCCAGCCGTGGCCAGGGACAGAAATCTTACAATGAGCAGTTCTTC. This encodes CASRGQGQKSYNEQFF.

The CDR3 sequence is CASSSSGFTDTQYF. The CDR3 DNA reads as TGTGCCAGCAGTTCTAGCGGGTTCACAGATACGCAGTATTTT. The chain links TRBV6-5 to TRBJ2-3; 8 bases agree with TRBD2. The CDR3 covers 14 residues. The J segment lost 2 bases and the V segment lost 4 bases, leaving 2 bases of the junction unmatched. The germline V gene encodes CDR1 MNHEY and CDR2 SVGAGI.

CDR3 DNA sequence: TGTGCCAGCAGCGTAGCTAGCGGGAGGGCCGAAGAGCAGTACTTC. Translating it yields CASSVASGRAEEQYF. The chain links TRBV9 to TRBJ2-7; 12 nucleotides align to TRBD2. The V gene end was trimmed by 0 bases and the J gene end by 7 bases; junction bases not matched to a gene: 5. Germline CDR1 reads SGDLS; CDR2 reads YYNGEE. The CDR3 has 15 residues.

This clone was detected only once. This chain uses TRBV18 with TRBJ1-5, with D perhaps matching TRBD1 (6 bases). CDR1 is KGHSH and CDR2 is LQKENI in the germline V gene. V shed 0 bases and J shed 4 bases, with 13 bases lying between them. This CDR3 is built from 16 residues. This CDR3 reads CASSPPSGASNQPQHF. The CDR3 region has the DNA TGTGCCAGCTCACCACCGTCAGGGGCATCAAATCAGCCCCAGCATTTT.

This chain uses TRBV19 with TRBJ2-3; TRBD2 agrees at 9 bases. With 7 bases clipped from V and 0 bases from J, the junction kept 8 bases outside the gene matches. Germline loops: CDR1 LNHDA, CDR2 SQIVND (reference sequence). The CDR3 runs to 16 residues. The CDR3 is CASTSGNYPSTDTQYF. The CDR3, as DNA: TGTGCCAGTACTAGCGGGAATTACCCTAGCACAGATACGCAGTATTTT. The variable domain in full, completed from reference TRBV19 and TRBJ2-3, reads DGGITQSPKYLFRKEGQNVTLSCEQNLNHDAMYWYRQDPGQGLRLIYYSQIVNDFQKGDIAEGYSVSREKKESFPLTVTSAQKNPTAFYLCASTSGNYPSTDTQYFGPGTRLTVL.

The CDR3 coding sequence is TGTGCCAGCAGTCCCGGGACAGGTAGCAATCAGCCCCAGCATTTT. Residues: CASSPGTGSNQPQHF. This chain links TRBV6-5 with TRBJ1-5; TRBD1 agrees at 8 bases. Trimming cost V 5 bases and J 0 bases; bases outside gene matches: 3. Germline V gives CDR1 MNHEY, CDR2 SVGAGI. The CDR3 consists of 15 residues.

The chain uses TRBV12-5 and TRBJ1-4; 9 bases match TRBD1. The CDR3 consists of 17 residues. Germline values: CDR1 LGHNT, CDR2 FRNRAP. With 2 bases clipped from V and 3 bases from J, the junction kept 7 bases outside the gene matches. The CDR3 loop reads CASGLSTGGTANEKLFF. The CDR3 DNA is TGTGCTAGTGGTTTGTCCACAGGGGGCACGGCTAATGAAAAACTGTTTTTT. The entire variable domain, with the rest obtained from reference TRBV12-5 and TRBJ1-4, is as follows: DARVTQTPRHKVTEMGQEVTMRCQPILGHNTVFWYRQTMMQGLELLAYFRNRAPLDDSGMPKDRFSAEMPDATLATLKIQPSEPRDSAVYFCASGLSTGGTANEKLFFGSGTQLSVL.

The chain uses TRBV2 and TRBJ2-5; 9 nucleotides align to TRBD1. Germline CDR1 is SNHLY and CDR2 is FYNNEI. The trim removed 10 bases at V and 0 bases at J, leaving 9 bases unmatched. The CDR3 loop spans 15 amino acids. CDR3 nucleotide sequence: TGTGCCAACCGACTCGGGACAGGGAACCAAGAGACCCAGTACTTC. Its translation is CANRLGTGNQETQYF. The full variable domain, completed using reference TRBV2 and TRBJ2-5, is EPEVTQTPSHQVTQMGQEVILRCVPISNHLYFYWYRQILGQKVEFLVSFYNNEISEKSEIFDDQFSVERPDGSNFTLKIRSTKLEDSAMYFCANRLGTGNQETQYFGPGTRLLVL.

This chain links TRBV5-4 with TRBJ2-1, with 8 bases lining up with TRBD1. The junction had 4 bases not matched to a gene; V was cut back by 3 bases and J by 2 bases. This CDR3 is 15 amino acids long. Germline CDR1 and CDR2: SGHNT and YYREEE (reference sequence). In DNA form, the CDR3 reads TGTGCCAGCAGCTCCCGGGACAGGCCCTACAATGAGCAGTTCTTC. Protein product: CASSSRDRPYNEQFF.

The chain uses TRBV7-8 and TRBJ2-1, with TRBD2 identical over 8 bases. This CDR3 has 16 residues. V dropped 1 base and J dropped 3; count of bases not matched to a gene: 5. Germline CDR1 is SGHVS and CDR2 is FQNEAQ. The DNA for the CDR3 is TGTGCCAGCAGCTTAGGGGGGACTAGTTTCTACAATGAGCAGTTCTTC. Its translation: CASSLGGTSFYNEQFF.

The V gene is TRBV7-2, the J gene TRBJ2-7, with 8 bases identical to TRBD2. Germline V gene lookup returns CDR1 SGHTA and CDR2 FQGNSA. This CDR3 comprises 15 residues. J was trimmed by 4 bases and V by 2 bases; bases with no gene match: 7. CDR3 nucleotide sequence: TGTGCCAGCAGCTTAATTGGGACTAGGCCGTACGAGCAGTACTTC. It translates to CASSLIGTRPYEQYF.

This clone was observed a few times. The rearrangement links TRBV4-1 to TRBJ1-4; D gene unclear. From germline, CDR1 is MGHRA and CDR2 YSYEKL. This CDR3 has 12 amino acids. V lost 0 bases and J 8 bases, leaving 4 bases between the germline ends. The CDR3 DNA follows: TGCGCCAGCAGCCAAGACCAGGAAAAACTGTTTTTT. Translating gives CASSQDQEKLFF.

J is TRBJ2-2 and V is TRBV11-2; no firm D call. The CDR3 is 14 amino acids. V lost 1 base, J lost 4 bases, and 7 bases lay in between. Looked up from germline, CDR1 is SGHAT and CDR2 is FQNNGV. The CDR3 DNA is TGTGCCAGCAGCTTAGGCACACCCACCGGGGAGCTGTTTTTT. Its protein product is CASSLGTPTGELFF.

V is TRBV5-1 and J is TRBJ2-3; TRBD2 aligns across 8 bases. In germline, CDR1 is SGHRS, CDR2 YFSETQ. Losses at the gene ends were 0 bases for V and 2 bases for J; bases not matched to a gene: 5. This CDR3 spans 16 amino acids. The CDR3, as DNA: TGCGCCAGCAGCTTGGGGCGGGGGGCCCTCACAGATACGCAGTATTTT. It yields the protein CASSLGRGALTDTQYF. The variable domain in full, with the rest retrieved from reference TRBV5-1 and TRBJ2-3, is KAGVTQTPRYLIKTRGQQVTLSCSPISGHRSVSWYQQTPGQGLQFLFEYFSETQRNKGNFPGRFSGRQFSNSRSEMNVSTLELGDSALYLCASSLGRGALTDTQYFGPGTRLTVL.

This clone is a singleton in its sample. This rearrangement joins TRBV11-3 to TRBJ2-1; the D gene is possibly TRBD2 (6 bases). The CDR3 is made up of 14 amino acids. V dropped 1 base and J dropped 9 bases, with 13 bases sitting between them. Germline-derived CDR1 and CDR2 are SGHNT and YENEEA. This CDR3 is CASSLVGIAAEQFF. CDR3 nucleotide sequence: TGTGCCAGCAGCTTAGTGGGCATAGCGGCTGAGCAGTTCTTC. The complete variable domain, with remaining parts taken from reference TRBV11-3 and TRBJ2-1, reads EAGVVQSPRYKIIEKKQPVAFWCNPISGHNTLYWYLQNLGQGPELLIRYENEEAVDDSQLPKDRFSAERLKGVDSTLKIQPAELGDSAVYLCASSLVGIAAEQFFGPGTRLTVL.